This T cell receptor (beta chain) came from a study of blood T cell repertoires in COVID-19. The protocol was immunoSEQ multiplex PCR, while the TCRdb copy is restricted to in-frame clones and leaves out a portion. The sample consists of some 410,000 clones, approximately 87% of them appearing once. V was clipped by 5 bases and J by 9 bases, with 14 bases between them. CDR3 length equals 14 residues. Germline CDR1 is SEHNR and CDR2 is FQNEAQ (reference sequence). Study members were between 18 and 89 years old and lived in 20 to 25 US regions. The sequence was collected from a woman aged 30 to 39 with acute COVID-19. The chain links TRBV7-9 to TRBJ1-6; tentatively, D is TRBD1 (6 bases). Material: PBMCs or T cells enriched from blood (not recorded which). In nucleotides, the CDR3 is TGTGCCAGCAGCCGGCTGGGGGCTGGTTCACCCCTCCACTTT. Protein product: CASSRLGAGSPLHF.